What follows are 3 T cell receptor beta chains derived from one specimen sequenced in a study of regulatory T cells in long-lasting Graves disease. Arm-PCR of CDR3 regions and iRepertoire HTBI primers were the basis on which TCR beta libraries were built. TCRdb analysed the multiplex PCR reads with MiXCR anew, one entry per CDR3 protein. There are 400,000 or so distinct CDR3 sequences in the sample; 20% to 30% occur only once, and around 26% lies in the top ten. The time point denotes: persistent/refractory GD, antithyroid drugs over 5 years with positive TRAb. Scientists built the TCR library using RNA that was extracted from PBMCs. The starting material was peripheral blood mononuclear cells (PBMCs), obtained when the disease was refractory, from a patient treated with antithyroid drugs. The origin of the receptors is a female donor with Graves disease.

The chain carries TRBV12-3 or TRBV12-4 and TRBJ1-5; D gene uncertain. Deletions cut 1 base from V and 4 bases from J, with 11 bases between. This CDR3 has 15 amino acids. This CDR3 reads CASSLDSLANQPQHF. CDR3 sequence (DNA): TGTGCCAGCAGTTTAGACAGCCTAGCAAATCAGCCCCAGCATTTT.

This chain joins TRBV27 and TRBJ2-1; a possible D gene is TRBD1 (6 bases). Per germline, CDR1 MNHEY and CDR2 SMNVEV (reference sequence). CDR3 size: 14 residues. The V end was cut by 7 bases, the J end by 2 bases, with 12 bases between. CDR3 nucleotides: TGTGCCAGCACCCCAGAGGGGGCCTACAATGAGCAGTTCTTC. It yields the protein CASTPEGAYNEQFF.

This clonotype was seen ten or more times. Here the CDR3 reads CASTPGLAGVGTQYF. As DNA, the CDR3 is TGTGCCAGCACCCCGGGACTAGCGGGAGTCGGGACCCAGTACTTC. The rearrangement uses TRBV2 and TRBJ2-5, with 14 bases lining up with TRBD2. After removal of 7 bases from V and 7 bases from J, the junction contained 8 bases not matched to a gene. CDR1 is SNHLY and CDR2 is FYNNEI in the germline V gene. The CDR3 spans 15 residues.